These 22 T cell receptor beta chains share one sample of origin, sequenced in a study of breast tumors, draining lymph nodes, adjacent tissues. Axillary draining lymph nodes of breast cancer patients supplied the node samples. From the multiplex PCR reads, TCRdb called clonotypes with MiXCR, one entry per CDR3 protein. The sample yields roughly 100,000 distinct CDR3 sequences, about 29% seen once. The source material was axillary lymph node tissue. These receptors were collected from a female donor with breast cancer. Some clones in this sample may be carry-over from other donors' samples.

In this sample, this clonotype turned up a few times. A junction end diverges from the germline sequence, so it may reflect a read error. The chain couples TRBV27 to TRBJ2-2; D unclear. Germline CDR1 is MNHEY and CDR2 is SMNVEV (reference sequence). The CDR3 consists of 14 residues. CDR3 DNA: TGTGCCAGCAGTCCGAGGACGAACACCAGGGAGCTGTTTTTT. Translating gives CASSPRTNTRELFF.

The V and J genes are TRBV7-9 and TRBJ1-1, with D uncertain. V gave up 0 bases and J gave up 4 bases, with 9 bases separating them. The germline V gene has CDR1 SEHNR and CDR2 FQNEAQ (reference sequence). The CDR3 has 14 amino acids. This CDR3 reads CASSLASNPTEAFF. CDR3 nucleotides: TGTGCCAGCAGCTTAGCTAGCAACCCCACTGAAGCTTTCTTT.

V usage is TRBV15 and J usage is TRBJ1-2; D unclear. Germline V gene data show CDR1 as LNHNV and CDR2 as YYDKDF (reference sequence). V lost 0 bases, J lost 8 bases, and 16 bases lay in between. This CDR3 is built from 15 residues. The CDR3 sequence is CATSREVAGYKGYTF. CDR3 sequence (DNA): TGTGCCACCAGCAGAGAAGTCGCCGGGTATAAGGGCTACACCTTC.

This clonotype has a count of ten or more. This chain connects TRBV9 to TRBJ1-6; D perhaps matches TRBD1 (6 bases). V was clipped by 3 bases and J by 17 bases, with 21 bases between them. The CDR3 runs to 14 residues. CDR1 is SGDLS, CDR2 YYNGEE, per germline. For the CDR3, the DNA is TGTGCCAGCAGCGCCACCCCGGGGGGGCCTCGGGTCCACTTT. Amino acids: CASSATPGGPRVHF.

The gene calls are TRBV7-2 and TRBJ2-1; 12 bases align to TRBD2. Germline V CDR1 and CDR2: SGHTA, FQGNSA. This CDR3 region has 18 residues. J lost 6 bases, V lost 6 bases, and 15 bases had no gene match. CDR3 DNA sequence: TGTGCCAGCAGACCAGGACTAGCGGGACTTAGGGTTGGCAATGAGCAGTTCTTC. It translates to CASRPGLAGLRVGNEQFF.

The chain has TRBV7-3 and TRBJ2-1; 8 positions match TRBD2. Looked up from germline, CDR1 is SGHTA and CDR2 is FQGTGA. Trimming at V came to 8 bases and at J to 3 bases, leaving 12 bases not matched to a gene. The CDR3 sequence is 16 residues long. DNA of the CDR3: TGTGCCAGCGGCTCAACGCGGAGCGGGAGCTACAATGAGCAGTTCTTC. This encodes CASGSTRSGSYNEQFF.

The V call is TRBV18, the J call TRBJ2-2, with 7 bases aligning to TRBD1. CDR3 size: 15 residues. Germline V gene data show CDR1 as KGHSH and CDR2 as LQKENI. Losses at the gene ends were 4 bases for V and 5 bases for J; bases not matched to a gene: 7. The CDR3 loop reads CASSQGTDDTGELFF. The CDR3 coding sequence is TGTGCCAGCTCACAAGGGACAGACGATACCGGGGAGCTGTTTTTT.

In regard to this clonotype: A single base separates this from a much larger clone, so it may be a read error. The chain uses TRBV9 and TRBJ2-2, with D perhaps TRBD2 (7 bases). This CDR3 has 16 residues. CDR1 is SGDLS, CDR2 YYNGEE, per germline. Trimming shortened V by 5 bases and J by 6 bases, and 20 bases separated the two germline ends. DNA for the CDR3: TGTGCCAGCAGTTTAGGGGGGGGGGGCGTATCCGGGGAGCTGTTTTTT. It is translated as CASSLGGGGVSGELFF.

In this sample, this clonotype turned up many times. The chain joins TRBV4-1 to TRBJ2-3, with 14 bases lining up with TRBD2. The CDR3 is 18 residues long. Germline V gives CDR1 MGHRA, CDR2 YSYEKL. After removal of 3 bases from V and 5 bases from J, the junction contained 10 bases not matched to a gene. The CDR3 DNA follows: TGCGCCAGCAGCCAGAGCACGACTAGCGGGAGGGGGGTAGATACGCAGTATTTT. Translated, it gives CASSQSTTSGRGVDTQYF.

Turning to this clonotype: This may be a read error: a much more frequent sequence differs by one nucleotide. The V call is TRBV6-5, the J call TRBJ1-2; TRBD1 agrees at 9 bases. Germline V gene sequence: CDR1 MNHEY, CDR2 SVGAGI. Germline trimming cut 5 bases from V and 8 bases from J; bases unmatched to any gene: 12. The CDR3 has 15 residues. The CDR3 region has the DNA TGTGCCAGCAGTCACGGTCTGGACAGGGGCCACGGCTACACCTTC. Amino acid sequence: CASSHGLDRGHGYTF.

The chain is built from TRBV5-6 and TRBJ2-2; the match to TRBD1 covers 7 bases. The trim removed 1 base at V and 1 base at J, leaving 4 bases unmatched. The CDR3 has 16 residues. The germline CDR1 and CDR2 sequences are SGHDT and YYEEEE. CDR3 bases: TGTGCCAGCAGCTTGTCGAGGGGGCGGAACACCGGGGAGCTGTTTTTT. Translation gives CASSLSRGRNTGELFF.

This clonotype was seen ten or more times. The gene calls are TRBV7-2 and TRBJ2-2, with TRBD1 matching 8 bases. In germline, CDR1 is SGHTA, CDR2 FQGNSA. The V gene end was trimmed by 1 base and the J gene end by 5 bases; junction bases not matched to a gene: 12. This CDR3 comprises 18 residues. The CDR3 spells CASSLVAGTRGRTGELFF. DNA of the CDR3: TGTGCCAGCAGCTTAGTCGCGGGGACCAGGGGGCGTACCGGGGAGCTGTTTTTT.

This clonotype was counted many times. The CDR3 sequence is CASSRTGLVRQPQHF. DNA of the CDR3: TGTGCCAGCAGCCGAACAGGGCTAGTAAGACAGCCCCAGCATTTT. This chain uses TRBV6-5 with TRBJ1-5; D may be TRBD1 (6 bases). The V end lost 6 bases, the J end lost 7 bases, and 19 bases lay between the germline ends. Germline assignment: CDR1 MNHEY and CDR2 SVGAGI. This CDR3 comprises 15 residues.

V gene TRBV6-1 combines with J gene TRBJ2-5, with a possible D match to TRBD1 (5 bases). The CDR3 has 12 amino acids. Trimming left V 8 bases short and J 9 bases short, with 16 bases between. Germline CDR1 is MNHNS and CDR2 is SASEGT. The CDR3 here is CASCQGSQPQYF. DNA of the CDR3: TGTGCCAGCTGTCAGGGCAGTCAGCCCCAGTACTTC.

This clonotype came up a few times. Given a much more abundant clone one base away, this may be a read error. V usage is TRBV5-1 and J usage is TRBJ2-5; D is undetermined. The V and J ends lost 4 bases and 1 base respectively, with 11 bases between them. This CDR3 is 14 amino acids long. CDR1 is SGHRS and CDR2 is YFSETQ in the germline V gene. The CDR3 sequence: CASSEAQLQETQYF. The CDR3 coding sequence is TGCGCCAGCAGCGAGGCCCAGCTCCAAGAGACCCAGTACTTC.

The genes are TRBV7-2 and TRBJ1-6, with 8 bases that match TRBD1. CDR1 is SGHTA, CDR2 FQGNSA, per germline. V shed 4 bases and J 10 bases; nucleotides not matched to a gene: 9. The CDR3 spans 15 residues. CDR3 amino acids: CASSSRQGHGSPLHF. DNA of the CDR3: TGTGCCAGCAGCTCTCGACAGGGGCATGGCTCACCCCTCCACTTT.

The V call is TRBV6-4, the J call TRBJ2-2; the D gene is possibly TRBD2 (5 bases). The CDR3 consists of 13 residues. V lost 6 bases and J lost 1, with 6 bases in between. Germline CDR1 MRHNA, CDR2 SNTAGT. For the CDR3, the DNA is TGTGCCAGCAGGGGGAGGAACACCGGGGAGCTGTTTTTT. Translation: CASRGRNTGELFF.

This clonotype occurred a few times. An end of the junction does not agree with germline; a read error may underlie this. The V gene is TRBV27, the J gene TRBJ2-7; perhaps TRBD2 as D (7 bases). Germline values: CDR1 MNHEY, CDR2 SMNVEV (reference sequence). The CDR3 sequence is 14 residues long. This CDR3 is CANSSREGGYEQYF. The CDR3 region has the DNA TGTGCCAACAGTTCCAGGGAGGGGGGGTACGAGCAGTACTTC.

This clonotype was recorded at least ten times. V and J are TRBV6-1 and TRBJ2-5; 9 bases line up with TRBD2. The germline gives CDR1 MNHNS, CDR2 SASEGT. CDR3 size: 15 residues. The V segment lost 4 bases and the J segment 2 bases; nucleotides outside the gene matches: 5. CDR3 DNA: TGTGCCAGCAGTGTACTAGCGGGTGCGCAAGAGACCCAGTACTTC. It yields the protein CASSVLAGAQETQYF.

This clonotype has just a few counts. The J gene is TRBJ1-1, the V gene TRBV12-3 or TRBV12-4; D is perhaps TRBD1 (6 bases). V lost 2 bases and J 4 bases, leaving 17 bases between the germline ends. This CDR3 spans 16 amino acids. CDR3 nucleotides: TGTGCCAGCAGTTTATTAACCGGGACATATGGCACTGAAGCTTTCTTT. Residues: CASSLLTGTYGTEAFF.

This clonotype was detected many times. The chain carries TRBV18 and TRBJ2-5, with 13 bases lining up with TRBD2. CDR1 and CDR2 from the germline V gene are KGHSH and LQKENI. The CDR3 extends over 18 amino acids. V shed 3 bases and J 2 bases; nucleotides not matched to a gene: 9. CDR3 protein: CASSPRTSGRNPQETQYF. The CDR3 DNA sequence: TGTGCCAGCTCACCGCGGACTAGCGGGAGAAACCCACAAGAGACCCAGTACTTC.

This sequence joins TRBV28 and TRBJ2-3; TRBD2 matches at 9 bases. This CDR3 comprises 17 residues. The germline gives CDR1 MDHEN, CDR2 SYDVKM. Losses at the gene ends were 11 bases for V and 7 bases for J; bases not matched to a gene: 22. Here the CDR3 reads CAAWSHSNAGGTNTQYF. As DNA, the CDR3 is TGTGCCGCTTGGTCCCATTCTAACGCGGGAGGGACAAATACGCAGTATTTT.